The entry that follows covers one T cell receptor (beta chain) sequence. Its antigen is not yet known. Per-nucleotide qualities are absent, and no much larger clonotype sits a single base away. The sample comes from a study of T-cell reconstitution after alpha-beta-depleted transplantation in children (dated by TCRdb to about 2016). Study-wide context: The study quantitatively tracked T-cell immune reconstitution after TCRalphabeta/CD19-depleted allogeneic hematopoietic cell transplantation in children using TCR repertoire profiling. The paper as a whole reports these results and caveats: The frequencies of hyperexpanded clones fell over the following months, and after one year, T-cell counts and TCRbeta diversity were mostly attributed to newly produced T cells. In some patients, the high TCRbeta diversity seen at day 60 was put down to recipient T cells and intrathymic progenitors that had survived conditioning. The apparently early recovery of alphabetaT-cell counts about two months after transplant reportedly depended on only several hundred rapidly expanded clones that came from non-depleted graft cells.

Interpreted using the paper, the treatment or condition label stands for: allogeneic hematopoietic cell transplantation with graft depleted of TCRalphabeta T cells and CD19 B cells. The children who served as transplant recipients had been given grafts of TCRalphabeta/CD19-depleted allogeneic hematopoietic cells. The CDR3 covers 13 residues, taking in both the cysteine and the phenylalanine. The kept DNA is CDR3 alone, 39 bases in frame from the first base. V loses 4 bases, J loses 9 bases, and the germline ends lie 18 bases apart. In the germline V gene, CDR1 corresponds to SQVTM and CDR2 to ANQGSEA. Receptor libraries were prepared by PCR. Reads for this sample came from an Illumina HiSeq 2500. TCR library preparation used molecular barcoding, with unique molecular identifiers applied to normalize quantification of the TCRbeta repertoire. The raw public data were reprocessed by TCRdb itself: fastp quality trimming at Q25, MiXCR clonotype calling, in-frame beta chains only. Each record represents a unique CDR3 protein, reported with the most common genes and DNA among its rows. Recorded for this sample are hundreds of thousands of distinct CDR3 sequences; about 16% of them occurred a single time. The ten biggest clones cover around 30% of the sample.

Sequences were derived from PBMCs, mostly from graft donor cells, sampled 360 days after TCRalphabeta/CD19-depleted stem cell transplant. The chain is made from TRBV29-1 and TRBJ1-1, with no D gene named confidently. This TCR was sampled from a boy younger than two who had a stem cell transplant for Wiskott-Aldrich syndrome, so the T cells may come from the graft donor. Read as DNA, the sequence is TGCAGCGTTGGGCACAGAACCCTACCAAAAGCTTTCTTT. Translated, it reads CSVGHRTLPKAFF. The full variable domain, with segments outside the CDR3 supplied by the reference TRBV29-1 and TRBJ1-1 proteins, appears as SAVISQKPSRDICQRGTSLTIQCQVDSQVTMMFWYRQQPGQSLTLIATANQGSEATYESGFVIDKFPISRPNLTFSTLTVSNMSPEDSSIYLCSVGHRTLPKAFFGQGTRLTVV.